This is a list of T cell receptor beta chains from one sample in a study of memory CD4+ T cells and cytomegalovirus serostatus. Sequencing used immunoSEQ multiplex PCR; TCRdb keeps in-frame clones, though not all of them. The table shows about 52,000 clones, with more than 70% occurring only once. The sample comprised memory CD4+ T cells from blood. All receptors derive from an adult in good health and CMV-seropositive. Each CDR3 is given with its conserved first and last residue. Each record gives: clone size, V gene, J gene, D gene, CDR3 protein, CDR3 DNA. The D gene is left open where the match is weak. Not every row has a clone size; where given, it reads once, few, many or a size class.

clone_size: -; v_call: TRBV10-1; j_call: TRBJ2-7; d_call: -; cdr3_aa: CASGGGTTYEQYF; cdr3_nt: TGCGCCAGCGGAGGGGGTACCACCTACGAGCAGTACTTC
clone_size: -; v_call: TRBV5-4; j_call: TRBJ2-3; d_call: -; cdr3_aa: CASSLGGATTDTQYF; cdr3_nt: TGTGCCAGCAGCTTGGGGGGGGCTACCACAGATACGCAGTATTTT
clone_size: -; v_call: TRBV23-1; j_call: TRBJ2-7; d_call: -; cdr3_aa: CASDWVGQPKGKNYEQYF; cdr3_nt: TGCGCCAGCGACTGGGTAGGACAGCCGAAAGGAAAAAACTACGAGCAGTACTTC
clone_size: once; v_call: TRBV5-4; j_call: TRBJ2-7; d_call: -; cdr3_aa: CASSLAGAGTSYEQYF; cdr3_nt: TGTGCCAGCAGCTTGGCGGGGGCCGGGACTTCCTACGAGCAGTACTTC
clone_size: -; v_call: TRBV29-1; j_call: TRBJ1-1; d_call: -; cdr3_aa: CSATNTEAFF; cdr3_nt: TGCAGCGCCACGAACACTGAAGCTTTCTTT
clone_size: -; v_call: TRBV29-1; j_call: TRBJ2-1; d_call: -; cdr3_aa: CSVDRQGIYNEQFF; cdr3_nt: TGCAGCGTTGATAGGCAGGGGATCTACAATGAGCAGTTCTTC
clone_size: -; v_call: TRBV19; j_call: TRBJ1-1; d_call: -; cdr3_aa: CATRDGVLFTEAFF; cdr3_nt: TGTGCCACCCGGGACGGAGTCCTTTTCACTGAAGCTTTCTTT
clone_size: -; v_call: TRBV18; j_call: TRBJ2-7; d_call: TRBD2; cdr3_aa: CASSPGGEQYF; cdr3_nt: TGTGCCAGCTCACCGGGGGGGGAGCAGTACTTC
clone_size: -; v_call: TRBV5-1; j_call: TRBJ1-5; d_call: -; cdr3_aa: CASSLQPGGQPQHF; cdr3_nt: TGCGCCAGCAGCTTGCAACCGGGCGGCCAGCCCCAGCATTTT
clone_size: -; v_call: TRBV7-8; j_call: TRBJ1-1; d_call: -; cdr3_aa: CASSPRSTGRTEAFF; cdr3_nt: TGTGCCAGCAGCCCCCGTAGTACAGGGCGTACTGAAGCTTTCTTT
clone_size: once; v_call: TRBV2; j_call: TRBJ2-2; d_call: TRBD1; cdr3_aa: CASSDPGQGISGELFF; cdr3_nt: TGTGCCAGCAGTGACCCGGGACAGGGGATTAGCGGGGAGCTGTTTTTT
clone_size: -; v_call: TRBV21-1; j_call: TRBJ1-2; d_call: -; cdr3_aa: CASSPRDRWAGYGYTF; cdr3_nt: TGTGCCAGCAGCCCCCGGGACAGGTGGGCTGGCTATGGCTACACCTTC
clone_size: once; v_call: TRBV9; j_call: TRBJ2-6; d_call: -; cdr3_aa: CASSGPFVGSPSGANVLTF; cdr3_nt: TGTGCCAGCAGCGGCCCGTTCGTAGGTTCCCCCTCTGGGGCCAACGTCCTGACTTTC
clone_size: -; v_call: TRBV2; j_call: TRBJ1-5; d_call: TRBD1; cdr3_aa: CASTSGQATNQPQHF; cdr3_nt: TGTGCCAGCACCTCCGGACAGGCGACGAATCAGCCCCAGCATTTT
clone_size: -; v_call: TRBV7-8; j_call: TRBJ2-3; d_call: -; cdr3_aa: CASSLAGGPGGTQYF; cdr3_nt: TGTGCCAGCAGCTTAGCGGGGGGGCCCGGGGGTACGCAGTATTTT
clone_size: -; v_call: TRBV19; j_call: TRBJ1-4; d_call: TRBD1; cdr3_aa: CASSPPGQGVVNYEKLFF; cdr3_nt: TGTGCCAGTAGTCCGCCGGGACAGGGAGTAGTTAATTATGAAAAACTGTTTTTT
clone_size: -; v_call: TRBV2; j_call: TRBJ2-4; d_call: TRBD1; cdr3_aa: CASSVNQGAAKNIQYF; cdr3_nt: TGTGCCAGCAGTGTAAACCAGGGGGCAGCCAAAAACATTCAGTACTTC
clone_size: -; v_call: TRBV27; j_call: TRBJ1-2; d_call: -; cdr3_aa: CASRESGTANYGYTF; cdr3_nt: TGTGCCAGCAGAGAGTCCGGGACCGCTAACTATGGCTACACCTTC
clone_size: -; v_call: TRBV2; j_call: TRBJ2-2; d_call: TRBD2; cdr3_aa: CASSARRRPGLAGGLNTGELFF; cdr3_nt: TGTGCCAGCAGCGCCCGTAGGAGGCCCGGACTAGCGGGGGGCCTGAACACCGGGGAGCTGTTTTTT
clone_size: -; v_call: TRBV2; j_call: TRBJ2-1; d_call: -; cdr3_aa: CASSEIGTNNEQFF; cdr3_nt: TGTGCCAGCAGTGAGATTGGGACCAACAATGAGCAGTTCTTC
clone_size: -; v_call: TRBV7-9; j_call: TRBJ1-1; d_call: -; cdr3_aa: CASSLALQKGNTEAFF; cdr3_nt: TGTGCCAGCAGCTTAGCGTTACAGAAGGGGAACACTGAAGCTTTCTTT
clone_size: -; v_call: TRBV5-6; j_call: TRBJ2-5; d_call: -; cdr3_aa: CASSFGSGGDRRRETQYF; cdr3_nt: TGTGCCAGCAGCTTCGGGTCGGGGGGCGACCGCCGGAGAGAGACCCAGTACTTC
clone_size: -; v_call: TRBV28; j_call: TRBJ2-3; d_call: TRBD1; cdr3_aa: CASSPEGQGRADTQYF; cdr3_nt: TGTGCCAGCAGTCCCGAAGGACAGGGTAGGGCAGATACGCAGTATTTT
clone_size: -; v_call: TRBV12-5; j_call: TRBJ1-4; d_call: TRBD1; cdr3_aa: CASGRGTQQGEKLFF; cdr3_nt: TGTGCTAGTGGTAGAGGGACTCAACAGGGGGAAAAACTGTTTTTT
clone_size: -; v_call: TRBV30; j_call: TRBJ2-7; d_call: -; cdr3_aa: CAWDDSYEQYF; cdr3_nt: TGTGCCTGGGATGATTCCTACGAGCAGTACTTC
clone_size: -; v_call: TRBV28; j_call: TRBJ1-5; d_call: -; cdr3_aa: CASSLLDQPQHF; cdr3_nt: TGTGCCAGCAGTTTATTGGACCAGCCCCAGCATTTT
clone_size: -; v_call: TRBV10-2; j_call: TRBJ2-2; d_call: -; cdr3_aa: CASSPDSTGELFF; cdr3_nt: TGCGCCAGCAGCCCCGACAGCACCGGGGAGCTGTTTTTT
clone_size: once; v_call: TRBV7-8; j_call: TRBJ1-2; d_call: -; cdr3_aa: CASSLGTSNYGYTF; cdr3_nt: TGTGCCAGCAGCTTAGGTACCTCTAACTATGGCTACACCTTC
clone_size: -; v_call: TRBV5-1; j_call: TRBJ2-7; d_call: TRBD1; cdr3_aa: CASSQPGGYEQYF; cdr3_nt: TGCGCCAGCAGCCAGCCAGGGGGCTACGAGCAGTACTTC
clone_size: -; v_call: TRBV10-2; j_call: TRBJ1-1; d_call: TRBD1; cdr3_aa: CASTGQVLMNTEAFF; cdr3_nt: TGCGCCAGTACCGGACAGGTTCTCATGAACACTGAAGCTTTCTTT
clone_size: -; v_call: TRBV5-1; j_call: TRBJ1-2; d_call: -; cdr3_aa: CASSLAGGSGYTF; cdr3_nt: TGCGCCAGCAGCTTGGCCGGCGGAAGCGGCTACACCTTC
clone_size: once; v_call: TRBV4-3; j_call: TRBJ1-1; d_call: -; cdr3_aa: CASSRSLTGTTEAFF; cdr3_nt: TGCGCCAGCAGCCGTTCACTTACAGGGACCACTGAAGCTTTCTTT
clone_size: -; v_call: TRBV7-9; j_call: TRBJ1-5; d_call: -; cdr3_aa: CASSLYQGLGVVDQPQHF; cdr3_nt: TGTGCCAGCAGCTTATATCAGGGACTAGGGGTAGTCGATCAGCCCCAGCATTTT
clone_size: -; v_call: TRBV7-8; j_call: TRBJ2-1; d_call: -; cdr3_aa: CASSRSAPIVDNEQFF; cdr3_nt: TGTGCCAGCAGCCGCTCGGCCCCGATCGTCGACAATGAGCAGTTCTTC
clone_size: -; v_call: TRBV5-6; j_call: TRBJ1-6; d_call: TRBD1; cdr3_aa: CASSGDRVNNSPLHF; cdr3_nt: TGTGCCAGCAGCGGGGACAGGGTTAATAATTCACCCCTCCACTTT
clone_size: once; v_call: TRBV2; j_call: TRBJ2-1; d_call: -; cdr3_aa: CASNTRAGNEQFF; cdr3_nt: TGTGCCAGCAACACAAGGGCGGGCAATGAGCAGTTCTTC
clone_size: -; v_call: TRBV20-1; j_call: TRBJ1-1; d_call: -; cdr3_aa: CSARENTEAFF; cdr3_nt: TGCAGTGCTAGAGAGAACACTGAAGCTTTCTTT
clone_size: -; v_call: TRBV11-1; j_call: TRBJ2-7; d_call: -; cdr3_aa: CASSVRDGSYEQYF; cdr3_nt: TGTGCCAGCAGCGTCCGGGACGGCTCCTACGAGCAGTACTTC
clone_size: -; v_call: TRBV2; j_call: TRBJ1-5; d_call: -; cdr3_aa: CASTFFQGENQPQHF; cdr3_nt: TGTGCCAGCACCTTCTTTCAAGGGGAAAATCAGCCCCAGCATTTT
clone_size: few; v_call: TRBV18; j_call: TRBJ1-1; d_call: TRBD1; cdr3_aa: CASSHLPDRERNTEAFF; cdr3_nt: TGTGCCAGCTCACACCTGCCGGACAGGGAGAGGAACACTGAAGCTTTCTTT
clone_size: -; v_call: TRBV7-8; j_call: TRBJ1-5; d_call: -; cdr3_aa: CASSPAPEGFGNQPQHF; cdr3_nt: TGTGCCAGCAGCCCAGCCCCGGAAGGGTTCGGCAATCAGCCCCAGCATTTT
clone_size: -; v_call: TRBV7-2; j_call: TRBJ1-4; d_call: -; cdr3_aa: CASSFSQVTNEKLFF; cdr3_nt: TGTGCCAGCAGCTTTTCACAAGTTACTAATGAAAAACTGTTTTTT
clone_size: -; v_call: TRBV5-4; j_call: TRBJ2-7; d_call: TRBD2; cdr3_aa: CASSTRGGYEQYF; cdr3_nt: TGTGCCAGCAGCACCCGGGGGGGGTACGAGCAGTACTTC
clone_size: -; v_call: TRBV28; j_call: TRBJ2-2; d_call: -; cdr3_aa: CASTKGPNTGELFF; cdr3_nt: TGTGCCAGCACCAAAGGACCGAACACCGGGGAGCTGTTTTTT
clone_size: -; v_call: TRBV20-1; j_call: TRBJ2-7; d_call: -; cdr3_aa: CSAWRDEQYF; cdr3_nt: TGCAGTGCGTGGCGGGACGAGCAGTACTTC
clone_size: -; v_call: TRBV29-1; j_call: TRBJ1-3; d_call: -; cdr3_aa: CSVIIGRQFSGNTIYF; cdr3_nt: TGCAGCGTTATCATCGGCCGACAATTCTCTGGAAACACCATATATTTT
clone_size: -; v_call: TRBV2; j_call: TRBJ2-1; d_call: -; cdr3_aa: CASSELLGQFF; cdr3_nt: TGTGCCAGCAGCGAACTATTAGGGCAGTTCTTC
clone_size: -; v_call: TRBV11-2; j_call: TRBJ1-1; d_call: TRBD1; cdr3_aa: CASSGGQGGDTEAFF; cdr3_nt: TGTGCCAGCAGCGGGGGACAGGGTGGCGACACTGAAGCTTTCTTT
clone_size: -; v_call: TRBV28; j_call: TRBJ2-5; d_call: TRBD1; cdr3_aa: CASIRGDRGAETQYF; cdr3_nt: TGTGCCAGCATCAGGGGTGACAGGGGAGCTGAGACCCAGTACTTC